This TCR beta chain was obtained from a study of identical twins. Whole-study results and caveats: The analysis was cross-sectional rather than longitudinal within donors.

Germline values: CDR1 MDHEN, CDR2 SYDVKM. Trimming cost V 1 base and J 6 bases; bases outside gene matches: 20. This CDR3 has 20 residues. Worth noting for this clonotype: Its specificity is unknown.

TCRdb reprocessed the 5' RACE reads with MiXCR, giving one entry per CDR3 protein. This sample yields about 900,000 distinct CDR3 sequences, of which around 12% are seen a single time; roughly 1.6% belongs to the top ten. The same sample was also studied in work on yellow fever vaccine responses in identical twins.

Material for sequencing was PBMCs. The clonotype comes from a woman aged 18-29 years in good health. This chain joins TRBV28 and TRBJ2-3; 9 bases are shared with TRBD2. CDR3 in amino acids: CASSLSLFLASGGFSDTQYF. The CDR3 bases are TGTGCCAGCAGTTTATCCCTCTTTCTAGCCAGCGGGGGGTTTTCCGATACGCAGTATTTT.